These 19 T cell receptor beta chains came from one sample sequenced in a study of CD8+CD57+ T cells in acquired aplastic anemia. The authors sequenced patients whose flow cytometry had shown CD8+CD57+ cell expansion. Researchers used genomic DNA as the template to profile TCR beta VDJ and CDR3. TCRdb re-called the reads through MiXCR, storing one row per CDR3 protein. The sample shows 250,000 to 350,000 distinct CDR3 sequences, roughly 53% of them seen only once. Source material: sorted CD4+, CD8+, or CD8+CD57+ T cells (not recorded which) from PBMCs. The receptor set was obtained from a human donor with aplastic anemia.

This clonotype has a handful of counts. The chain combines TRBV9 with TRBJ1-3; TRBD1 might be the D (6 bases). This CDR3 has 16 residues. The V gene lost 1 base and the J gene lost 0 bases, with 11 bases spanning the gap. CDR1 and CDR2 (germline): SGDLS, YYNGEE. Here the CDR3 DNA reads TGTGCCAGCAGCGTACACGGACAGAGCTCTGGAAACACCATATATTTT. Translated: CASSVHGQSSGNTIYF.

V usage is TRBV24-1 and J usage is TRBJ1-1; D is possibly TRBD1 (6 bases). CDR1 and CDR2 from the germline V gene are KGHDR and SFDVKD. CDR3 size: 11 residues. The V gene lost 10 bases and the J gene lost 9 bases, with 14 bases spanning the gap. CDR3 DNA sequence: TGTGCCACGAGCACTCAGGGGCAAGCTTTCTTT. This gives the protein CATSTQGQAFF.

This clonotype was recorded many times. The gene calls are TRBV7-3 and TRBJ2-5, with D possibly matching TRBD2 (6 bases). CDR1 and CDR2 (germline): SGHTA, FQGTGA. Trimming removed 1 base at V and 4 bases at J, with 10 bases between. The CDR3 contains 14 residues. CDR3: CASSLNGGVETQYF. For the CDR3, the DNA is TGTGCCAGCAGCTTAAATGGAGGGGTAGAGACCCAGTACTTC.

In DNA form, the CDR3 reads TGTGCCAGCAGCGTTGACCAGGGGAACACTGAAGCTTTCTTT. The encoded protein is CASSVDQGNTEAFF. This chain joins TRBV7-2 and TRBJ1-1; tentatively, D is TRBD1 (5 bases). The germline gives CDR1 SGHTA, CDR2 FQGNSA. Trimming shortened V by 5 bases and J by 1 base, and 11 bases separated the two germline ends. This CDR3 region has 14 residues.

The gene calls are TRBV20-1 and TRBJ1-3, with D unresolved. Germline CDR1 DFQATT, CDR2 SNEGSKA (reference sequence). V lost 5 bases to trimming and J lost 0 bases, with 11 bases between them. This CDR3 is 14 amino acids long. CDR3 sequence reads: CSALDPSSGNTIYF. The CDR3 nucleotides are TGCAGTGCTCTGGACCCGAGCTCTGGAAACACCATATATTTT.

Remarks on this clonotype: One junction end does not reproduce the germline sequence, and a read error may be involved. V and J are TRBV5-1 and TRBJ1-2; D is undetermined. CDR3 length equals 10 residues. The germline gives CDR1 SGHRS, CDR2 YFSETQ. The CDR3 region is CASSCKPVSF. CDR3 nucleotides: TGCGCCAGCAGCTGTAAGCCGGTATCCTTC. The full variable domain, rest sourced from reference TRBV5-1 and TRBJ1-2, is KAGVTQTPRYLIKTRGQQVTLSCSPISGHRSVSWYQQTPGQGLQFLFEYFSETQRNKGNFPGRFSGRQFSNSRSEMNVSTLELGDSALYLCASSCKPVSFGSGTRLTVV.

This clonotype was counted ten times or more. CDR3 amino acids: CAISGTTLYEQYF. The CDR3, as DNA: TGTGCCATCAGTGGGACTACCCTCTACGAGCAGTACTTC. The rearrangement links TRBV10-3 to TRBJ2-7; weak D call: TRBD2 (6 bases). The V gene lost 4 bases and the J gene lost 3 bases, with 10 bases spanning the gap. The germline V gene encodes CDR1 ENHRY and CDR2 SYGVKD. This CDR3 has 13 residues.

V and J are TRBV5-1 and TRBJ2-7; 7 bases fit TRBD1. The CDR3 has 14 amino acids. Germline lookup yields CDR1 SGHRS and CDR2 YFSETQ. V was clipped by 2 bases and J by 3 bases; unmatched bases: 5. DNA for the CDR3: TGCGCCAGCAGCTTCGGGACAGTCTTCTACGAGCAGTACTTC. Encoded protein: CASSFGTVFYEQYF.

The CDR3 coding sequence is TGTGCCAGCAGCCGAAGAAGTGAGACTAGCAGATGCGAGCAGTACTTC. This sequence encodes CASSRRSETSRCEQYF. V gene TRBV7-8 combines with J gene TRBJ2-7; 7 bases line up with TRBD2. CDR1 and CDR2 from the germline V gene are SGHVS and FQNEAQ. The junction had 16 bases not matched to a gene; V was cut back by 5 bases and J by 6 bases. This CDR3 spans 16 amino acids.

V and J are TRBV6-5 and TRBJ2-2, with a possible D match to TRBD1 (6 bases). Trimming removed 11 bases at V and 3 bases at J, with 16 bases between. Germline V gene lookup returns CDR1 MNHEY and CDR2 SVGAGI. The CDR3 loop spans 14 amino acids. CDR3 in DNA: TGTGCCTCCTGGATGGGGGCGCACACCGGGGAGCTGTTTTTT. It yields the protein CASWMGAHTGELFF.

The J gene is TRBJ2-7, the V gene TRBV5-1; D unresolved. Germline loops: CDR1 SGHRS, CDR2 YFSETQ. The CDR3 sequence is 16 residues long. The V and J ends lost 0 bases and 0 bases respectively, with 13 bases between them. The CDR3 coding sequence is TGCGCCAGCAGCTTGGGACCTACCGCGAGCTCCTACGAGCAGTACTTC. It encodes CASSLGPTASSYEQYF.

A word on this clonotype: The CDR3 does not close with the conserved phenylalanine or tryptophan, likely indicating a read error. The chain carries TRBV7-9 and TRBJ1-6; D may be TRBD1 (6 bases). Germline V gives CDR1 SEHNR, CDR2 FQNEAQ (reference sequence). V was pared by 5 bases and J by 9 bases, with 11 bases between. This CDR3 has 13 residues. The CDR3 loop is CASSVDSFSPLHP. Here the CDR3 DNA reads TGTGCCAGCAGCGTGGACAGCTTTTCACCCCTCCACCCT.

This clonotype appeared many times. The chain combines TRBV9 with TRBJ1-1; 9 bases fit TRBD1. Trimming cost V 4 bases and J 4 bases; bases outside gene matches: 8. Germline CDR1 reads SGDLS; CDR2 reads YYNGEE. The length of the CDR3 is 15 residues. CDR3 in amino acids: CASSKTGTGSTEAFF. Written as DNA, the CDR3 is TGTGCCAGCAGCAAAACCGGGACAGGGTCCACTGAAGCTTTCTTT.

The chain is built from TRBV20-1 and TRBJ1-3; unclear D gene. V was trimmed by 5 bases and J by 4 bases, leaving 18 bases between them. Germline assignment: CDR1 DFQATT and CDR2 SNEGSKA (reference sequence). The CDR3 runs 15 residues. The CDR3 DNA sequence: TGCAGTGCTGCCCCGTCAGGCTTAATCGGAAACACCATATATTTT. It codes for CSAAPSGLIGNTIYF.

V gene TRBV7-8 combines with J gene TRBJ2-5; 9 bases fit TRBD2. The CDR3 consists of 16 residues. Germline CDR1 and CDR2: SGHVS and FQNEAQ. Unmatched junction bases numbered 9, after V lost 5 bases and J lost 2 bases. The CDR3 sequence: CASSPGSGGRQETQYF. The DNA for the CDR3 is TGTGCCAGCAGCCCGGGTAGCGGGGGCCGTCAAGAGACCCAGTACTTC. The variable domain in full, with the rest retrieved from reference TRBV7-8 and TRBJ2-5, is GAGVSQSPRYKVAKRGQDVALRCDPISGHVSLFWYQQALGQGPEFLTYFQNEAQLDKSGLPSDRFFAERPEGSVSTLKIQRTQQEDSAVYLCASSPGSGGRQETQYFGPGTRLLVL.

This rearrangement joins TRBV11-2 to TRBJ1-2, with 9 bases aligning to TRBD1. CDR3 length: 15 residues. V was clipped by 3 bases and J by 5 bases; unmatched bases: 7. The germline V gene encodes CDR1 SGHAT and CDR2 FQNNGV. The CDR3 bases are TGTGCCAGCAGCTTTCCGGGACAGGGTTTTTATGGCTACACCTTC. Translation: CASSFPGQGFYGYTF.

This clonotype has only a few counts. CDR3 protein: CASSLSAGELFF. The CDR3 region has the DNA TGTGCCAGCAGCTTATCCGCCGGGGAGCTGTTTTTT. V and J are TRBV7-9 and TRBJ2-2; D remains ambiguous. This CDR3 has 12 residues. Looked up from germline, CDR1 is SEHNR and CDR2 is FQNEAQ (reference sequence). The V and J ends lost 2 bases and 6 bases respectively, with 4 bases between them.

CDR3: CASGGANYGYTF. The CDR3 nucleotides read TGTGCCAGTGGAGGAGCTAACTATGGCTACACCTTC. The rearrangement links TRBV19 to TRBJ1-2, with no clear D. The CDR3 loop spans 12 amino acids. CDR1 is LNHDA, CDR2 SQIVND, per germline (reference sequence). V dropped 8 bases and J dropped 0 bases, with 7 bases sitting between them.

As to this clonotype: The junction and the germline gene differ at one end; a read error may be behind it. The genes are TRBV5-5 and TRBJ1-5; D unresolved. The CDR3 sequence is 14 residues long. Germline lookup yields CDR1 SGHKS and CDR2 YYEKEE (reference sequence). The CDR3 DNA reads as TGTGCCGACCTAGCGGGAGGCGGGGATCAGTCCCAGCATTTT. The encoded protein is CADLAGGGDQSQHF.